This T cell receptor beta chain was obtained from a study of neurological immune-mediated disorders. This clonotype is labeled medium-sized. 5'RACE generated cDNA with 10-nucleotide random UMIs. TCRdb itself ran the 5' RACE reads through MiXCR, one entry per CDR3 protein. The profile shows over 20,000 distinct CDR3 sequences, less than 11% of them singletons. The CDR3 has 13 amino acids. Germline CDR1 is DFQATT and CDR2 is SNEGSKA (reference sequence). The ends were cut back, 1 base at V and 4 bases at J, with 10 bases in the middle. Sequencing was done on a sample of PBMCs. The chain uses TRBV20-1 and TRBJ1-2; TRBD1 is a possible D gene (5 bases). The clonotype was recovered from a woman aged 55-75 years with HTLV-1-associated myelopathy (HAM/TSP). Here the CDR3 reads CSARATAFYGYTF. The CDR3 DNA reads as TGCAGTGCTAGAGCGACAGCTTTCTATGGCTACACCTTC.